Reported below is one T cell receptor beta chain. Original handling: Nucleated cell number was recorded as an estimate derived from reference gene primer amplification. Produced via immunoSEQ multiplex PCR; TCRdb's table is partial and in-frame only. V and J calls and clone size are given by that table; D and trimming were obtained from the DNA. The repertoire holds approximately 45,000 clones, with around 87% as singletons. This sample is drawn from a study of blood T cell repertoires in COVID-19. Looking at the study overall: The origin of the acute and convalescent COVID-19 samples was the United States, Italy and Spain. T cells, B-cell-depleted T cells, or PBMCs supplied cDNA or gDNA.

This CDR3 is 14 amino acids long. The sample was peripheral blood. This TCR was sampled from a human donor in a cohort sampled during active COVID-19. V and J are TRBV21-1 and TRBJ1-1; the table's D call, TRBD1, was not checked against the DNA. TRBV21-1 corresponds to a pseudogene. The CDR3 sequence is CASSRQGGDTEAFF. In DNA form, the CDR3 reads TGTGCCAGCAGCAGACAGGGGGGGGACACTGAAGCTTTCTTT.